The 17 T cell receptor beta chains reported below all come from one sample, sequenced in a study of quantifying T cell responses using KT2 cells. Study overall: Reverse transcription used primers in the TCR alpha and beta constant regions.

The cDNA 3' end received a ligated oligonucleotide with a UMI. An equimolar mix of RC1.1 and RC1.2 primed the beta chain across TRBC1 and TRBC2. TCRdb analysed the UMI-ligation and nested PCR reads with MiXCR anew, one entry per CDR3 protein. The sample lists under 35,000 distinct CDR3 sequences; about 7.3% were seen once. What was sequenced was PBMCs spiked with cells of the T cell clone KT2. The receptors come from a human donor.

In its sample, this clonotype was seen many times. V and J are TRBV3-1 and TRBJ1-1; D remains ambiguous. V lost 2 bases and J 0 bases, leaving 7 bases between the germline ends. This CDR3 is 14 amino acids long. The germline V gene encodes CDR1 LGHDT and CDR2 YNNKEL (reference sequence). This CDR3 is CASSQPPVNTEAFF. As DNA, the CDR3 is TGTGCCAGCAGCCAACCTCCCGTGAACACTGAAGCTTTCTTT.

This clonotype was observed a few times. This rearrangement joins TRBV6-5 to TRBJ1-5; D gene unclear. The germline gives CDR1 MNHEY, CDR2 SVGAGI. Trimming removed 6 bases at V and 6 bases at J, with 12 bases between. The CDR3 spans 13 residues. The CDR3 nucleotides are TGTGCCAGCAGAAAAACAGAGGGTCAGCCCCAGCATTTT. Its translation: CASRKTEGQPQHF.

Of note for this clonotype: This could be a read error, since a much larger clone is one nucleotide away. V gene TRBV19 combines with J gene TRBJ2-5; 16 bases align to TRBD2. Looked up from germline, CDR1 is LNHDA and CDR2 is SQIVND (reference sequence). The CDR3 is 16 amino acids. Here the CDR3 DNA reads TGTGCCAGTAGCGGGACTAGCGGGGGGGCCGGCGAGACCCATTACTTC. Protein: CASSGTSGGAGETHYF.

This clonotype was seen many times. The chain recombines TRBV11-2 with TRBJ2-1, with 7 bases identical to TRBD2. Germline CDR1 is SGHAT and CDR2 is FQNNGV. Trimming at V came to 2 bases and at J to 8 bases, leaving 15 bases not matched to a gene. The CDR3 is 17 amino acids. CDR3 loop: CASSLRGGRGMIDEQFF. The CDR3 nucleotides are TGTGCCAGCAGCTTAAGGGGTGGGAGGGGCATGATCGATGAGCAGTTCTTC.

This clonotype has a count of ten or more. The CDR3 DNA reads as TGCAGTGTTTTGGGGAGCGCCGTGAGAGATACGCAGTATTTT. Amino acids: CSVLGSAVRDTQYF. This chain joins TRBV20-1 and TRBJ2-3; D may be TRBD2 (5 bases). V was clipped by 7 bases and J by 5 bases, with 19 bases between them. Germline CDR1 reads DFQATT; CDR2 reads SNEGSKA (reference sequence). This CDR3 contains 14 residues.

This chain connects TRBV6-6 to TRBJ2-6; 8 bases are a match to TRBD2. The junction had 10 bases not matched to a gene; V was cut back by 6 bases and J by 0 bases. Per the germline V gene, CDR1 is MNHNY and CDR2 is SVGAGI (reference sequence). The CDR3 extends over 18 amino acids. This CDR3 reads CASSQLAGKSSGANVLTF. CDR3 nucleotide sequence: TGTGCCAGCAGCCAATTAGCGGGAAAAAGCTCTGGGGCCAACGTCCTGACTTTC.

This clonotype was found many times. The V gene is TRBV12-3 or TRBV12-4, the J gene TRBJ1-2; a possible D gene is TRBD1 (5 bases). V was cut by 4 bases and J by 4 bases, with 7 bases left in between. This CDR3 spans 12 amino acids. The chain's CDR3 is CASSSGAYGYTF. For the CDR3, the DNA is TGTGCCAGCAGTTCCGGGGCCTATGGCTACACCTTC.

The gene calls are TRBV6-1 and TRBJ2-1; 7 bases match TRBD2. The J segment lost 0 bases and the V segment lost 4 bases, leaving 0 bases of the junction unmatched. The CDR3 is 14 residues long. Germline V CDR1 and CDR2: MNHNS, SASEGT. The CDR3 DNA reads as TGTGCCAGCAGTGGCGGGGGCTCCTACAATGAGCAGTTCTTC. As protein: CASSGGGSYNEQFF.

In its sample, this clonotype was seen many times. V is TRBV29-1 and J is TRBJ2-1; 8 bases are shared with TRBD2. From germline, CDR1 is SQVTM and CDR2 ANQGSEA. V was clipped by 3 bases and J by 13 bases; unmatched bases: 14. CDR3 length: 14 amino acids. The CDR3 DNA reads TGCAGCGTTGAGCCGGGACTAGGAGATAACCTCCAGTTCTTC. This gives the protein CSVEPGLGDNLQFF.

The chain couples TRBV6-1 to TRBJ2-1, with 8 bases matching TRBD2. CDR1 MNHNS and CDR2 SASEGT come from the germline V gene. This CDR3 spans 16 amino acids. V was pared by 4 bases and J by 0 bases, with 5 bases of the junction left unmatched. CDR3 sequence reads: CASSVGTRRSYNEQFF. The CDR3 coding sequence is TGTGCCAGCAGTGTCGGGACTAGGCGCTCCTACAATGAGCAGTTCTTC.

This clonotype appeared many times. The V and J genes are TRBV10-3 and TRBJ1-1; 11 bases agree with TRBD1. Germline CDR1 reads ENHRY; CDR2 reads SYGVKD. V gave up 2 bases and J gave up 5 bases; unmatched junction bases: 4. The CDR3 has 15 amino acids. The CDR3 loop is CAISEMGTGGTEAFF. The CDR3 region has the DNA TGTGCCATCAGTGAGATGGGGACAGGGGGTACTGAAGCTTTCTTT.

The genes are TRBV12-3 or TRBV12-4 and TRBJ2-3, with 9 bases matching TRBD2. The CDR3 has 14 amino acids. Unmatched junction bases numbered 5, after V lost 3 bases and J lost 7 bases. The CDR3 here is CASSFGGGAHTQYF. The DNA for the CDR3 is TGTGCCAGCAGTTTCGGCGGGGGGGCGCATACGCAGTATTTT.

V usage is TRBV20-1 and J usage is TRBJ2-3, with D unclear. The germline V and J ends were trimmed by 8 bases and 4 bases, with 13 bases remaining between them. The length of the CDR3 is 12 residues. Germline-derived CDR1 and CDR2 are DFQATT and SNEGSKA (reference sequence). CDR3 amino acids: CSTDVGADTQYF. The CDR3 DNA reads TGCAGTACCGATGTTGGGGCAGATACGCAGTATTTT.

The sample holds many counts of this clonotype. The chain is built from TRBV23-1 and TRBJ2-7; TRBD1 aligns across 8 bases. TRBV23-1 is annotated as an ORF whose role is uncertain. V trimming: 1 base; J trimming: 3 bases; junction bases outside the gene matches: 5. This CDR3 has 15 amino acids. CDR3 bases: TGCGCCAGCAGTCAATGGGAGGACAGGGTCTACGAGCAGTACTTC. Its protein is CASSQWEDRVYEQYF.

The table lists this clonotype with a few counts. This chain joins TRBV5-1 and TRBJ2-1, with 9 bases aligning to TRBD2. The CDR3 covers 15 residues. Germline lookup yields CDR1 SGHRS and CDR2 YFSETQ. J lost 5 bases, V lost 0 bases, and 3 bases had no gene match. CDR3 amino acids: CASSLGLAGHNEQFF. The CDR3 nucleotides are TGCGCCAGCAGCTTGGGGCTAGCGGGACACAATGAGCAGTTCTTC.

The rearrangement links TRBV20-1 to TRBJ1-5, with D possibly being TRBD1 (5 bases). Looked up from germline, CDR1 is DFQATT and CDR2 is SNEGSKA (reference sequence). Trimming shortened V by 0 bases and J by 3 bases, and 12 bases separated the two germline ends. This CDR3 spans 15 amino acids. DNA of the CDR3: TGCAGTGCTAGAGACGACAGAATGATCAATCAGCCCCAGCATTTT. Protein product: CSARDDRMINQPQHF.

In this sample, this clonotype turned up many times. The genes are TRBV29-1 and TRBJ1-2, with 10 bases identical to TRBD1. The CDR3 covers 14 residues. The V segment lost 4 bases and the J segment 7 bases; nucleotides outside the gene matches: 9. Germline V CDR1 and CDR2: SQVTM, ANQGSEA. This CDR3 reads CSVGAPDRGTGYTF. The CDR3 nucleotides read TGCAGCGTTGGGGCTCCGGACAGGGGGACTGGCTACACCTTC.